This TCR beta chain was profiled in a study of tumor-infiltrating lymphocytes in oesophageal squamous cell carcinoma. One entry per CDR3 protein results from TCRdb running MiXCR on the PCR reads. The data show 10,000 to 15,000 distinct CDR3 sequences, roughly half seen once. The CDR3 is 14 residues long. Germline V gene data show CDR1 as SEHNR and CDR2 as FQNEAQ (reference sequence). This clonotype originated in a male donor with esophageal squamous cell carcinoma. The chain couples TRBV7-9 to TRBJ2-3; D tentatively fits TRBD1 or TRBD2 (5 bases each). The tail of the sequence fits TRBJ2-1 better, so the J call may be wrong. The sequencing input was esophageal tumor tissue. As DNA, the CDR3 is TGTGCCAGCAGCTTAGGGGGGAGTAGGAATGAGCAGTTCTTC. Translated: CASSLGGSRNEQFF.